The rows below give T cell receptor beta chains drawn from one sample of a study of T cell repertoires in cytomegalovirus infection. From the reads, TCRdb called clonotypes with MiXCR, one entry per CDR3 protein. Among around 750,000 distinct CDR3 sequences listed, less than 35% were seen once. Their antigens remain unidentified. The sequenced sample was cultured CD8+ T cells from PBMCs, obtained from culture after CMV antigen stimulation. These receptors came from a human donor in good health (CMV status not recorded). Some clones in this sample may be carry-over from other donors' samples. Each CDR3 is given with its conserved first and last residue. The order of the fields is V gene, J gene, clone size, D gene, CDR3 protein, CDR3 DNA. A D gene is named only where the DNA matches it firmly. Size is stated for part of the rows, as once, few or many counts, or as a class when the clone is expanded.

TRBV6-8	TRBJ1-1	.	.	CASKGGGGPPWENTEAFF	TGTGCCAGCAAGGGGGGAGGAGGGCCCCCCTGGGAGAACACTGAAGCTTTCTTT
TRBV7-6	TRBJ2-3	.	.	CASSAGSPSTDTQYF	TGTGCCAGCAGCGCAGGCAGTCCGAGCACAGATACGCAGTATTTT
TRBV6-6	TRBJ2-3	.	.	CASSYTRVHTDTQYF	TGTGCCAGCAGTTACACCAGGGTACACACAGATACGCAGTATTTT
TRBV6-5	TRBJ2-2	.	.	CASSYSQPDTGELFF	TGTGCCAGCAGTTACTCCCAACCAGACACCGGGGAGCTGTTTTTT
TRBV20-1	TRBJ2-3	.	TRBD1	CSGTGQFTDTQYF	TGCAGTGGCACGGGACAGTTCACAGATACGCAGTATTTT
TRBV12-3/TRBV12-4	TRBJ2-5	few	TRBD1	CASREEQGAETQYF	TGTGCCAGCAGGGAGGAACAGGGGGCAGAGACCCAGTACTTC
TRBV7-9	TRBJ2-1	many	TRBD2	CASKIVAGFYNEQFF	TGTGCCAGCAAAATAGTAGCGGGCTTCTACAATGAGCAGTTCTTC
TRBV5-5	TRBJ2-1	.	.	CASSNTEVRDYNEQFF	TGTGCCAGCAGCAATACTGAGGTCAGGGACTACAATGAGCAGTTCTTC
TRBV6-8	TRBJ2-1	.	.	CASSYTSSSADEQSF	TGTGCCAGCAGTTACACCTCGTCTAGCGCGGATGAGCAGTCCTTC
TRBV5-6	TRBJ2-5	.	.	CASSFRRGVEETQYF	TGTGCCAGCAGCTTCCGACGAGGGGTCGAAGAGACCCAGTACTTC
TRBV27	TRBJ1-5	once	TRBD1	CASSGYQGQGNQPQHF	TGTGCCAGCAGCGGGTATCAGGGACAGGGCAATCAGCCCCAGCATTTT
TRBV6-1	TRBJ1-1	many	.	CASSAGNTEAFF	TGTGCCAGCAGTGCCGGGAACACTGAAGCTTTCTTT
TRBV5-5	TRBJ2-3	.	.	CASSLDHYLSTDTQYF	TGTGCCAGCAGCTTGGACCATTACCTTAGCACAGATACGCAGTATTTT
TRBV28	TRBJ2-7	.	.	CASGDGSYEQYF	TGTGCCAGCGGGGACGGTTCCTACGAGCAGTACTTC
TRBV7-9	TRBJ1-3	few	.	CASSLVGSGSGNTIYF	TGTGCCAGCAGCTTAGTTGGGTCAGGCTCTGGAAACACCATATATTTT
TRBV4-3	TRBJ1-4	few	TRBD1	CASSQSGQGKGKLFF	TGCGCCAGCAGCCAGTCGGGACAGGGGAAAGGAAAACTGTTTTTT
TRBV5-8	TRBJ2-3	few	.	CASSLRWSTDTQYF	TGTGCCAGCAGCTTGCGGTGGAGCACAGATACGCAGTATTTT
TRBV7-8	TRBJ2-5	.	TRBD1	CASSPPGRGRGETQYF	TGTGCCAGCAGCCCACCTGGCAGGGGGAGAGGGGAGACCCAGTACTTC
TRBV7-9	TRBJ1-2	.	TRBD1	CASSLPRTGVRYGYTF	TGTGCCAGCAGCTTACCAAGGACAGGCGTGAGGTATGGCTACACCTTC
TRBV7-9	TRBJ2-5	few	.	CASSSPGGGTSKTQYF	TGTGCCAGCAGCTCCCCAGGGGGGGGAACGTCGAAGACCCAGTACTTC
TRBV3-1	TRBJ1-5	.	.	CASSQDTGFYSNQPQHF	TGTGCCAGCAGCCAAGACACAGGGTTTTATAGCAATCAGCCCCAGCATTTT
TRBV29-1	TRBJ2-3	.	TRBD2	CSVEVRLAGGPYRTDTQYF	TGCAGCGTTGAAGTTCGGCTAGCGGGGGGTCCATACCGCACAGATACGCAGTATTTT
TRBV6-2/TRBV6-3	TRBJ1-2	few	.	CASSLTPYYGYTF	TGTGCCAGCAGCCTAACACCTTACTATGGCTACACCTTC
TRBV6-5	TRBJ2-3	few	TRBD1	CASSQLQGAWSTDTQYF	TGTGCCAGCAGTCAACTTCAGGGGGCTTGGTCCACAGATACGCAGTATTTT
TRBV6-2/TRBV6-3	TRBJ1-5	few	.	CASSWERFREQPYSNQPQHF	TGTGCCAGCAGTTGGGAAAGATTCAGAGAGCAGCCCTATAGCAATCAGCCCCAGCATTTT
TRBV6-1	TRBJ1-2	.	.	CASRPQRSNYGYTF	TGTGCCAGCAGGCCACAGCGATCTAACTATGGCTACACCTTC
TRBV2	TRBJ1-2	few	.	CASSEAPRNYGYTF	TGTGCCAGCAGTGAAGCGCCCAGAAACTATGGCTACACCTTC
TRBV7-2	TRBJ2-1	many	TRBD2	CASSLVAGEPRYNEQFF	TGTGCCAGCAGCTTAGTAGCGGGGGAGCCTAGATACAATGAGCAGTTCTTC
TRBV7-3	TRBJ1-5	.	TRBD1	CASSLEGARQPQHF	TGTGCCAGCAGCTTAGAGGGGGCTCGTCAGCCCCAGCATTTT
TRBV6-2/TRBV6-3	TRBJ1-6	.	.	CASSYGSAVGYNSPLHF	TGTGCCAGCAGTTACGGGTCAGCCGTTGGATATAATTCACCCCTCCACTTT
TRBV10-3	TRBJ1-6	.	.	CAISDHPRGSTALHF	TGTGCCATCAGTGACCATCCGCGGGGGAGTACGGCCCTCCACTTT
TRBV19	TRBJ2-2	.	.	CASSIRLSEVGELFF	TGTGCCAGTAGTATCAGACTCAGCGAGGTCGGGGAGCTGTTTTTT
TRBV19	TRBJ1-2	.	.	CASIKRGGLLYGYTF	TGTGCCAGTATCAAAAGAGGGGGACTCCTCTATGGCTACACCTTC
TRBV7-7	TRBJ2-7	few	.	CASSLFAGDSYEQYF	TGTGCTAGCAGCTTATTTGCAGGGGACTCCTACGAGCAGTACTTC
TRBV5-5	TRBJ1-1	.	.	CASFWGGGTEAFF	TGTGCCAGCTTTTGGGGGGGTGGCACTGAAGCTTTCTTT
TRBV7-6	TRBJ1-1	many	TRBD1	CASSPWDRGITEAFF	TGTGCCAGCAGCCCTTGGGACAGGGGAATCACTGAAGCTTTCTTT
TRBV5-8	TRBJ1-5	few	.	CASSAVGHPGEPQHF	TGTGCCAGCAGCGCCGTGGGGCACCCCGGTGAGCCCCAGCATTTT
TRBV6-5	TRBJ2-1	.	.	CASSYIARAPYNEQFF	TGTGCCAGCAGTTACATCGCGAGAGCCCCCTACAATGAGCAGTTCTTC
TRBV7-6	TRBJ1-4	.	.	CASSSAAENRGKLFF	TGTGCCAGCAGTTCCGCTGCTGAAAATAGGGGAAAACTGTTTTTT
TRBV6-2/TRBV6-3	TRBJ2-3	.	.	CASSFLRRAGDTQYF	TGTGCCAGCAGTTTCCTCAGGAGGGCTGGAGATACGCAGTATTTT
TRBV2	TRBJ1-1	few	.	CASSDDPGTTEAFF	TGTGCCAGCAGTGATGACCCGGGGACCACTGAAGCTTTCTTT
TRBV27	TRBJ1-1	.	.	CASSFKQGGEAFF	TGTGCCAGCAGTTTTAAACAAGGGGGTGAAGCTTTCTTT
TRBV5-4	TRBJ2-1	.	.	CASSPYTRPGNEQFF	TGTGCCAGCAGCCCTTACACGCGTCCTGGAAATGAGCAGTTCTTC
TRBV27	TRBJ2-7	.	.	CASTPPPGLRTYEQYF	TGTGCCAGCACTCCCCCCCCGGGACTCAGAACCTACGAGCAGTACTTC
TRBV2	TRBJ1-2	.	.	CASSLLSFLYGYTF	TGTGCCAGCAGCCTACTGTCTTTTTTATATGGCTACACCTTC
TRBV12-3/TRBV12-4	TRBJ1-2	.	TRBD1	CASSLGGTGRFYTF	TGTGCCAGCAGTTTAGGAGGGACAGGGCGTTTCTACACCTTC
TRBV7-9	TRBJ1-2	many	.	CASSVPWGGYTF	TGTGCCAGCAGCGTGCCTTGGGGAGGCTACACCTTC